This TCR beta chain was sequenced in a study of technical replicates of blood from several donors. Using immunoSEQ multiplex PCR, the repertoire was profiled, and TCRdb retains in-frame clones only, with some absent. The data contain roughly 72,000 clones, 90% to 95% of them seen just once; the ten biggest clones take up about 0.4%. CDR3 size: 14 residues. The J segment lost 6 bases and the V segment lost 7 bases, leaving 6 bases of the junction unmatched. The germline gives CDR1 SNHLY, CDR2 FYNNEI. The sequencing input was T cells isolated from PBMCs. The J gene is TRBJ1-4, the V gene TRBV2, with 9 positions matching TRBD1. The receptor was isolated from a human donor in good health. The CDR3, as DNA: TGTGCCAGCAATTCCGGGACAGGGCATGAAAAACTGTTTTTT. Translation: CASNSGTGHEKLFF.